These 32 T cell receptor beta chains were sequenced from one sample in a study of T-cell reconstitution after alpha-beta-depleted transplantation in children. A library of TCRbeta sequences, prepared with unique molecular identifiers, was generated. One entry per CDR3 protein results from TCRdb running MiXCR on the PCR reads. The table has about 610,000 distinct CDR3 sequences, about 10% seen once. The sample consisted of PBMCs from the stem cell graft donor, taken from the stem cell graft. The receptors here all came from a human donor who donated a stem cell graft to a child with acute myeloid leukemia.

CDR3 region: CATSSVTTWWEQYF. In nucleotides, the CDR3 is TGTGCCACCTCGTCGGTCACCACATGGTGGGAGCAGTACTTC. This chain connects TRBV6-2 or TRBV6-3 to TRBJ2-7; D unclear. V lost 10 bases to trimming and J lost 7 bases, with 23 bases between them. Germline loops: CDR1 MNHEY, CDR2 SVGEGT. The CDR3 spans 14 residues.

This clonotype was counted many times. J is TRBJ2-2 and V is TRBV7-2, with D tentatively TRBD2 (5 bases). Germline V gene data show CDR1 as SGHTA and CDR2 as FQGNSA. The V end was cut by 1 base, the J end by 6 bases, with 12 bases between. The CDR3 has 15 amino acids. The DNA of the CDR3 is TGTGCCAGCAGCTTAGTTGAGGGAGTGGCCGGGGAGCTGTTTTTT. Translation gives CASSLVEGVAGELFF.

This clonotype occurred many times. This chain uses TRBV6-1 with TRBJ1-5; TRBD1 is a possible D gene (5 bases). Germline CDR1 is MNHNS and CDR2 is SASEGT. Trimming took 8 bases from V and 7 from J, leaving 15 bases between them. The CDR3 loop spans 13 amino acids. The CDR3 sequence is CASSDFWGQPQHF. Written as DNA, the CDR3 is TGTGCCAGCTCGGATTTCTGGGGGCAGCCCCAGCATTTT.

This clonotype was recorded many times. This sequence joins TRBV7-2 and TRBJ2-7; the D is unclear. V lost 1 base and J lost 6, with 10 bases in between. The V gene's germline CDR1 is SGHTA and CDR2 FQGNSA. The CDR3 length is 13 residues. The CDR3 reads CASSLEVKGEQYF. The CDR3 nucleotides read TGTGCCAGCAGCTTAGAGGTCAAGGGCGAGCAGTACTTC.

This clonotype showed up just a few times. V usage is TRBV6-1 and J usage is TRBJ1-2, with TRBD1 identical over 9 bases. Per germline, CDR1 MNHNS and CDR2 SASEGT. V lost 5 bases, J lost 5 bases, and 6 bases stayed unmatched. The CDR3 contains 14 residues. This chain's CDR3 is CASSPTGGYYGYTF. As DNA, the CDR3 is TGTGCCAGCAGTCCCACAGGGGGCTATTATGGCTACACCTTC.

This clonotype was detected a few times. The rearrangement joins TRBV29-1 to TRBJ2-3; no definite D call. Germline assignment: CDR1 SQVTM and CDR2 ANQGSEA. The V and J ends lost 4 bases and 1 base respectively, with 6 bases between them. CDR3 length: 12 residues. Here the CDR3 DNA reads TGCAGCGTTGCTGCGGGCACAGATACGCAGTATTTT. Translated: CSVAAGTDTQYF.

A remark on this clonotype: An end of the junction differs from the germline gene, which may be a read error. The CDR3 loop reads CASSELAEQPTGEPFF. The DNA for the CDR3 is TGTGCCAGCAGCGAACTAGCGGAGCAACCCACCGGGGAGCCGTTTTTT. V gene TRBV7-6 combines with J gene TRBJ2-2; 8 bases line up with TRBD2. This CDR3 is built from 16 residues. The germline V gene encodes CDR1 SGHVS and CDR2 FNYEAQ.

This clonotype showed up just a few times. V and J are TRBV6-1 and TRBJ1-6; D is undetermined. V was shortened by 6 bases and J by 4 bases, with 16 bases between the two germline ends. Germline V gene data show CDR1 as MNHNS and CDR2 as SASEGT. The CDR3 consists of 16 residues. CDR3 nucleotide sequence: TGTGCCAGCAGACCCGCGGAGGCCCTTTATAATTCACCCCTCCACTTT. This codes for CASRPAEALYNSPLHF.

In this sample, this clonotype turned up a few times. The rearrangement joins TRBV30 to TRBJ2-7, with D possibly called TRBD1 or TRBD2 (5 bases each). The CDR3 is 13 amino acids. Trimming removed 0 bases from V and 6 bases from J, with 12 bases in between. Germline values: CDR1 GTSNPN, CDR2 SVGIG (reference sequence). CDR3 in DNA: TGTGCCTGGAGTGTCAGCAGGGACGGCGAGCAGTACTTC. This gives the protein CAWSVSRDGEQYF.

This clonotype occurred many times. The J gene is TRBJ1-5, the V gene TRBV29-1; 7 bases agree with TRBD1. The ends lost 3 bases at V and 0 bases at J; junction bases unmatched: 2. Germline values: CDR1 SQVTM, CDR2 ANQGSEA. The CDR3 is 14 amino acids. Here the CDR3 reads CSVETGNSNQPQHF. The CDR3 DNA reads TGCAGCGTTGAGACAGGGAATAGCAATCAGCCCCAGCATTTT.

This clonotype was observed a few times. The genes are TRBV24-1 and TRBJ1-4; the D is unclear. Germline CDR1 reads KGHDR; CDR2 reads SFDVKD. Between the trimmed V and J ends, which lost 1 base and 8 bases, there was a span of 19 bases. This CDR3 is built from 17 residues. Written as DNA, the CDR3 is TGTGCCACCAGTGATTTAAGTGTGTCGGGCGAAGACGAAAAACTGTTTTTT. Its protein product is CATSDLSVSGEDEKLFF.

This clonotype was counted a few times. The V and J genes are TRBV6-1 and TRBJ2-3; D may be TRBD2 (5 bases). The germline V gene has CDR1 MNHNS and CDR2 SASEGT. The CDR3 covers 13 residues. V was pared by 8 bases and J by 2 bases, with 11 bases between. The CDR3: CASLDYNTDTQYF. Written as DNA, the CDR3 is TGTGCCAGCCTCGACTATAACACAGATACGCAGTATTTT.

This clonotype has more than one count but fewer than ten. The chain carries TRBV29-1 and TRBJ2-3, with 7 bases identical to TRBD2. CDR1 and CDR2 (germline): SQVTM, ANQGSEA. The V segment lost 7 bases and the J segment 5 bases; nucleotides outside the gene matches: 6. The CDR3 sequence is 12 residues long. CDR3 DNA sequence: TGCAGCGCAGGACTAGATGGAGATACGCAGTATTTT. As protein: CSAGLDGDTQYF.

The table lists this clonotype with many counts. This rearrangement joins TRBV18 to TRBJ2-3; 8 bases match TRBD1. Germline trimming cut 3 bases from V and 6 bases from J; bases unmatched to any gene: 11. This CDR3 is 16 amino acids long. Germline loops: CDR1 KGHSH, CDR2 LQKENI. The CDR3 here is CASSPRGQPYPDTQYF. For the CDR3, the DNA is TGTGCCAGCTCACCCAGGGGGCAGCCTTACCCGGATACGCAGTATTTT.

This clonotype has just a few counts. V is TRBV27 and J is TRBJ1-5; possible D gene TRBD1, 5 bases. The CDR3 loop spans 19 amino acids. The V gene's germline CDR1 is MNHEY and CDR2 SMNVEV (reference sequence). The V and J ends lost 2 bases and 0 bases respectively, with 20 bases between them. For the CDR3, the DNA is TGTGCCAGCAGTTTAAGGCCGTCCTTGTGGGGGGATAGCAATCAGCCCCAGCATTTT. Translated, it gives CASSLRPSLWGDSNQPQHF.

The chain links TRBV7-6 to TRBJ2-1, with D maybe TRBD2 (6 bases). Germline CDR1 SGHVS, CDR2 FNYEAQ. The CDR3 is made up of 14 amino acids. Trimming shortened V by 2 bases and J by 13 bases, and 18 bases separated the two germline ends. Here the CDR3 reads CASSLTTSLINQFF. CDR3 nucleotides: TGTGCCAGCAGCTTAACAACTAGCCTGATAAACCAGTTCTTC.

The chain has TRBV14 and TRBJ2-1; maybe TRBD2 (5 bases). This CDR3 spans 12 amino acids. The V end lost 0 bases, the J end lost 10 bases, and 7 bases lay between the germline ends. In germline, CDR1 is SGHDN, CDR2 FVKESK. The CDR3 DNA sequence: TGTGCCAGCAGCCAAGATCGAGGGGAGCAGTTCTTC. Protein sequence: CASSQDRGEQFF.

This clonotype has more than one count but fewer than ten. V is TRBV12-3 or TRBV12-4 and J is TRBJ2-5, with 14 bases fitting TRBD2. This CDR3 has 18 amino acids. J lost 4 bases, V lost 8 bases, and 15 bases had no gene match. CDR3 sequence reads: CASCSGLAGASWGETQYF. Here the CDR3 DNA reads TGTGCCAGCTGTTCGGGACTAGCGGGAGCCTCCTGGGGAGAGACCCAGTACTTC.

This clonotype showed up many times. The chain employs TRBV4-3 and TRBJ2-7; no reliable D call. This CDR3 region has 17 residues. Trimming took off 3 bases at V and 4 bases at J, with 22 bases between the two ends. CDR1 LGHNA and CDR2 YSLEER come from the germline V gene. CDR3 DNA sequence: TGCGCCAGCAGCCATGAACTACCGGGTCTCACAGCTTACGAGCAGTACTTC. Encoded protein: CASSHELPGLTAYEQYF.

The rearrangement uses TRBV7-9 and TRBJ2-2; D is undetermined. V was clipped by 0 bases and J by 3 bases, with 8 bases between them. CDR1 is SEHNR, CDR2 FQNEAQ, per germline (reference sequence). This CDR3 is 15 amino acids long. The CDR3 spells CASSLAATYTGELFF. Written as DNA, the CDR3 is TGTGCCAGCAGCTTAGCGGCTACTTACACCGGGGAGCTGTTTTTT.

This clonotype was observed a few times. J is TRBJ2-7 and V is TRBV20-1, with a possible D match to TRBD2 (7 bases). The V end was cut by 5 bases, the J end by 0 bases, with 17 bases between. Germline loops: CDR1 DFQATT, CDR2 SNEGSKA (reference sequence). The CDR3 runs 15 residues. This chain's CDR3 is CSAPSGGTYSYEQYF. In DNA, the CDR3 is TGCAGTGCTCCCTCGGGGGGCACATACTCCTACGAGCAGTACTTC.

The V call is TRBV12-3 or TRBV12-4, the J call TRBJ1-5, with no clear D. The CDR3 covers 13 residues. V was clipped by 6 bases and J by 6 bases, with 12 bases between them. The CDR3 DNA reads TGTGCCAGCAGGGGCCTGGGAAGTCAGCCCCAGCATTTT. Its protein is CASRGLGSQPQHF.

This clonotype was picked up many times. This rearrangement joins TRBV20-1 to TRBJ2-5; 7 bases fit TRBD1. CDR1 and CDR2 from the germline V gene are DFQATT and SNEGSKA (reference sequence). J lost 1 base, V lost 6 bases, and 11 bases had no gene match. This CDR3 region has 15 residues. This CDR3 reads CSARIFTGAQETQYF. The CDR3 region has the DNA TGCAGTGCCCGAATTTTCACAGGGGCCCAAGAGACCCAGTACTTC.

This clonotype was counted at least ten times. This chain's CDR3 is CASTRTSGAGEQFF. CDR3 in DNA: TGTGCCAGCACGCGAACTAGCGGGGCCGGGGAGCAGTTCTTC. The chain links TRBV13 to TRBJ2-1, with 10 positions matching TRBD2. Germline trimming cut 7 bases from V and 10 bases from J; bases unmatched to any gene: 10. This CDR3 has 14 amino acids. CDR1 and CDR2 from the germline V gene are PRHDT and FYEKMQ (reference sequence).

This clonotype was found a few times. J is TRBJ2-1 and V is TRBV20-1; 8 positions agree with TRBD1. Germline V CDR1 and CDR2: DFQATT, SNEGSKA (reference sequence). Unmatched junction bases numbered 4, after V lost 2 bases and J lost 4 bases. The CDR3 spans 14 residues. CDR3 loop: CSARSRGLYNEQFF. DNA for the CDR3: TGCAGTGCTAGAAGCAGGGGGCTTTACAATGAGCAGTTCTTC.

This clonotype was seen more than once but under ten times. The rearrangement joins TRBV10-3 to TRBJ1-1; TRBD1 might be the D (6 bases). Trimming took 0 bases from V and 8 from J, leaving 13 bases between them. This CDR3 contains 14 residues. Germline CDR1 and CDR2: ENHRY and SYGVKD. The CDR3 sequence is CAISESMTGTEAFF. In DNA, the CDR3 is TGTGCCATCAGTGAGTCGATGACAGGTACCGAAGCTTTCTTT.

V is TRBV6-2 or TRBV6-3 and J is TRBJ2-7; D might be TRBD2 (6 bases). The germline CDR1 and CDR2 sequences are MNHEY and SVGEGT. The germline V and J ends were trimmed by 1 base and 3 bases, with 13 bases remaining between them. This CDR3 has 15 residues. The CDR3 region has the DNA TGTGCCAGCAGTTACTGGAGGGCTAGCGACTACGAGCAGTACTTC. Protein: CASSYWRASDYEQYF.

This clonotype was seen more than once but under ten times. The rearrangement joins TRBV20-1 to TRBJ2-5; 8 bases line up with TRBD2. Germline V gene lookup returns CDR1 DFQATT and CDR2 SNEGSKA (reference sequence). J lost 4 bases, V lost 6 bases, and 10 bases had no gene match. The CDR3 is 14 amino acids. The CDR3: CSAQPRGGVETQYF. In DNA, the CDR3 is TGCAGTGCCCAACCCCGGGGGGGGGTAGAGACCCAGTACTTC.

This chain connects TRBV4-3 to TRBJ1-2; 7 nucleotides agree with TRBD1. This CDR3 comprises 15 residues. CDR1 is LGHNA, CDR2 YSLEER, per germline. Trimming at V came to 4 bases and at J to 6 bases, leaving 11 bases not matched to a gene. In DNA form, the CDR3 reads TGCGCCAGCAGCCCCAGCCCCGGGACAGTACATGGCTACACCTTC. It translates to CASSPSPGTVHGYTF.

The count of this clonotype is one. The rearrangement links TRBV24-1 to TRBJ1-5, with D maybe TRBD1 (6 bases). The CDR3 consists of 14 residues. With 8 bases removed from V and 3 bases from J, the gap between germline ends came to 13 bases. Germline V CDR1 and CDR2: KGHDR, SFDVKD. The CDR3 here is CATNEQGFNQPQHF. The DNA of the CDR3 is TGTGCCACCAATGAACAGGGTTTCAATCAGCCCCAGCATTTT.

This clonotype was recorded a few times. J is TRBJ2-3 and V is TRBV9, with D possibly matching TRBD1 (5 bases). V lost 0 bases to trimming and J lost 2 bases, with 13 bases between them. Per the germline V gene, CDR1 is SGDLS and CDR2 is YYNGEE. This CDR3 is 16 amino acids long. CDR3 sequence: CASSVGKVGATDTQYF. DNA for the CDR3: TGTGCCAGCAGCGTAGGGAAGGTAGGGGCCACAGATACGCAGTATTTT.

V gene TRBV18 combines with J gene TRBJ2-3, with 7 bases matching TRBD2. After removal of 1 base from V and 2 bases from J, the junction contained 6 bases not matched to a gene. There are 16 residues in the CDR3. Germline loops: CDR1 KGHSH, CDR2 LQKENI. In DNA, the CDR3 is TGTGCCAGCTCACCACTAGCTAGCGGACCCACAGATACGCAGTATTTT. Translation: CASSPLASGPTDTQYF.